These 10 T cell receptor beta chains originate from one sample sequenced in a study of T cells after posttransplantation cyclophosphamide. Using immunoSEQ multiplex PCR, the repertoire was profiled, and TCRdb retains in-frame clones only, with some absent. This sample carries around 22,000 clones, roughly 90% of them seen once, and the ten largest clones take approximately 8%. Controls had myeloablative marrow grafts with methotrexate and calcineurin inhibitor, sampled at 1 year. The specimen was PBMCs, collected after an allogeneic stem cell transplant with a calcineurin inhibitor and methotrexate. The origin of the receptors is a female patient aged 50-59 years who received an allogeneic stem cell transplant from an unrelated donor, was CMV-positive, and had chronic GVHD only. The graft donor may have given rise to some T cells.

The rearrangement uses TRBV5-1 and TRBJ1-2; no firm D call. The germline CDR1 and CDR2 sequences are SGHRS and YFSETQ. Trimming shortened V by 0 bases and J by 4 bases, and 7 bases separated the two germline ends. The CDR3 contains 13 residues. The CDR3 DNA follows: TGCGCCAGCAGCTTGGAAGCTTTCTATGGCTACACCTTC. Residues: CASSLEAFYGYTF.

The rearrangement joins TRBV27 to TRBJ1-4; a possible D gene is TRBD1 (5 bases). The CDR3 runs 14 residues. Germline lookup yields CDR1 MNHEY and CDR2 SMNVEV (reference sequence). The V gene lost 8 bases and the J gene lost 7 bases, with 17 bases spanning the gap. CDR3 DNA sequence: TGTGCCAGCGGAAGCTGGGGGGTAGGTGAAAAACTGTTTTTT. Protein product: CASGSWGVGEKLFF.

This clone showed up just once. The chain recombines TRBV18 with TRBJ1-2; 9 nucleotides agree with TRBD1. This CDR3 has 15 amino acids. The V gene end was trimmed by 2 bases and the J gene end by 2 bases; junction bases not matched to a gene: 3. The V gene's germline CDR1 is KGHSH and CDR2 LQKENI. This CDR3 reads CASSPGTGLNYGYTF. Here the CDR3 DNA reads TGTGCCAGCTCACCAGGGACAGGGTTGAACTATGGCTACACCTTC.

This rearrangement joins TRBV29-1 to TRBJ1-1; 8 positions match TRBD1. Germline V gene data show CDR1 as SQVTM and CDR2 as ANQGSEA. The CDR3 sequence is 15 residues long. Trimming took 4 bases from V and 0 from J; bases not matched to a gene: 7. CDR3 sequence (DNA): TGCAGCGTTGGACAGGGGATCCTCCTGAACACTGAAGCTTTCTTT. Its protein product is CSVGQGILLNTEAFF.

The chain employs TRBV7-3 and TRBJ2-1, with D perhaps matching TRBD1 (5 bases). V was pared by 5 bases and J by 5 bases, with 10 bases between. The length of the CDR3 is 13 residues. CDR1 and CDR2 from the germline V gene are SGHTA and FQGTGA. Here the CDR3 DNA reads TGTGCCAGCAGCCCTGACAGAAACAATGAGCAGTTCTTC. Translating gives CASSPDRNNEQFF.

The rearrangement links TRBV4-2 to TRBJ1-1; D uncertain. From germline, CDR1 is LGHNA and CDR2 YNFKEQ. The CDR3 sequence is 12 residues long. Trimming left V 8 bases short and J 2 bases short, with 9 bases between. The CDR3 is CASLSVNTEAFF. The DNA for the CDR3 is TGTGCCAGCCTTTCAGTAAACACTGAAGCTTTCTTT.

DNA for the CDR3: TGTGCCAGCAGTTTATGGGCAATGGACAGGGGGCGGAGGGCTACGCAGTATTTT. Translation gives CASSLWAMDRGRRATQYF. The rearrangement uses TRBV28 and TRBJ2-3; 11 nucleotides agree with TRBD1. Losses at the gene ends were 0 bases for V and 8 bases for J; bases not matched to a gene: 13. The CDR3 extends over 18 amino acids. Germline V CDR1 and CDR2: MDHEN, SYDVKM.

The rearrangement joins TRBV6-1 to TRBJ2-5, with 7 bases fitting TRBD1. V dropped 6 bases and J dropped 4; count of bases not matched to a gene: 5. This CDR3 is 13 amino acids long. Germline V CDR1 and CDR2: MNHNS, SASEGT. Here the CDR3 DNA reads TGTGCCAGCAGGAGACAGGGTCTAGAGACCCAGTACTTC. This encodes CASRRQGLETQYF.

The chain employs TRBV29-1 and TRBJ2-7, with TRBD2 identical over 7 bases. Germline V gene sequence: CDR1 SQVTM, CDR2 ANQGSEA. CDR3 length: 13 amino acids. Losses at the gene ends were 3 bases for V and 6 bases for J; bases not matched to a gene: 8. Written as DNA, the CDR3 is TGCAGCGTTGATCAGATGGGGGGGGGCGAGCAGTACTTC. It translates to CSVDQMGGGEQYF.

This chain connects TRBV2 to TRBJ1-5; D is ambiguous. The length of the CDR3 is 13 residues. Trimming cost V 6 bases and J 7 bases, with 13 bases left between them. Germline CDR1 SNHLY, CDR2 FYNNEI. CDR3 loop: CASRGGPGQPQHF. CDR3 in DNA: TGTGCCAGCAGAGGTGGTCCGGGACAGCCCCAGCATTTT. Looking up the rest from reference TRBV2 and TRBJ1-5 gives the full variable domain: EPEVTQTPSHQVTQMGQEVILRCVPISNHLYFYWYRQILGQKVEFLVSFYNNEISEKSEIFDDQFSVERPDGSNFTLKIRSTKLEDSAMYFCASRGGPGQPQHFGDGTRLSIL.